The 28 T cell receptor beta chains listed next were all sequenced from one sample in a study of identical twins. TCRdb recomputed calls from the 5' RACE reads with MiXCR, one row per CDR3 protein. The sample records about 240,000 distinct CDR3 sequences, more than 9% being singletons. The sequencing sample was made of memory T cells sorted from blood. The receptors come from a man aged 50 or older in good health.

This clonotype was seen a few times. The chain's CDR3 is CASSPLASGRQAQYF. CDR3 sequence (DNA): TGCGCCAGCAGCCCCCTCGCTAGCGGGAGACAGGCGCAGTATTTT. The chain carries TRBV5-1 and TRBJ2-3; TRBD2 aligns across 10 bases. Germline assignment: CDR1 SGHRS and CDR2 YFSETQ. The CDR3 runs to 15 residues. V lost 4 bases and J lost 10; bases outside the gene matches: 12.

This chain uses TRBV11-2 with TRBJ2-1; 8 nucleotides line up with TRBD2. With 3 bases clipped from V and 0 bases from J, the junction kept 10 bases outside the gene matches. Germline V gene lookup returns CDR1 SGHAT and CDR2 FQNNGV. The length of the CDR3 is 18 residues. CDR3 residues: CASSLGRGASPSYNEQFF. In DNA, the CDR3 is TGTGCCAGCAGCTTGGGGCGGGGGGCTTCCCCCTCCTACAATGAGCAGTTCTTC.

This clonotype was observed at least ten times. The rearrangement uses TRBV20-1 and TRBJ2-7; the D is unclear. The CDR3 contains 14 residues. V lost 0 bases, J lost 0 bases, and 9 bases lay in between. CDR1 DFQATT and CDR2 SNEGSKA come from the germline V gene (reference sequence). CDR3 sequence reads: CSARDSRHSYEQYF. CDR3 coding DNA: TGCAGTGCTAGAGATTCCAGACACTCCTACGAGCAGTACTTC.

The genes are TRBV19 and TRBJ1-1, with a tentative D call TRBD1 (6 bases). Trimming took off 6 bases at V and 2 bases at J, with 13 bases between the two ends. This CDR3 comprises 14 residues. The V gene's germline CDR1 is LNHDA and CDR2 SQIVND (reference sequence). DNA of the CDR3: TGTGCCAGTAGCTACAGGGAAGGTAACACTGAAGCTTTCTTT. It yields the protein CASSYREGNTEAFF.

The table lists this clonotype with many counts. CDR3 in amino acids: CASGQGYEQYF. The CDR3 DNA sequence: TGTGCCAGCGGACAGGGCTACGAGCAGTACTTC. The chain recombines TRBV7-2 with TRBJ2-7; 8 bases are a match to TRBD1. V lost 8 bases and J lost 3; bases outside the gene matches: 0. The CDR3 loop spans 11 amino acids. Germline CDR1 and CDR2: SGHTA and FQGNSA. Full variable domain (remainder filled in from reference TRBV7-2 and TRBJ2-7): GAGVSQSPSNKVTEKGKDVELRCDPISGHTALYWYRQSLGQGLEFLIYFQGNSAPDKSGLPSDRFSAERTGGSVSTLTIQRTQQEDSAVYLCASGQGYEQYFGPGTRLTVT.

In its sample, this clonotype was seen a few times. The chain is built from TRBV30 and TRBJ2-2, with D uncertain. In germline, CDR1 is GTSNPN, CDR2 SVGIG (reference sequence). V was pared by 2 bases and J by 4 bases, with 2 bases between. This CDR3 region has 11 residues. For the CDR3, the DNA is TGTGCCTGGAGTTTCACCGGGGAGCTGTTTTTT. It is translated as CAWSFTGELFF. The full variable domain, with the rest looked up from reference TRBV30 and TRBJ2-2, is SQTIHQWPATLVQPVGSPLSLECTVEGTSNPNLYWYRQAAGRGLQLLFYSVGIGQISSEVPQNLSASRPQDRQFILSSKKLLLSDSGFYLCAWSFTGELFFGEGSRLTVL.

This clonotype was picked up many times. The chain links TRBV12-3 or TRBV12-4 to TRBJ1-5; D unresolved. Trimming pared 5 bases from V and 3 bases from J, leaving 8 bases between. The CDR3 contains 13 residues. This CDR3 is CASSLNANQPQHF. In DNA form, the CDR3 reads TGTGCCAGCAGTCTCAACGCCAATCAGCCCCAGCATTTT.

This clonotype was seen ten or more times. The V gene is TRBV6-1, the J gene TRBJ2-7; D gene unclear. CDR1 and CDR2 from the germline V gene are MNHNS and SASEGT. The length of the CDR3 is 14 residues. The V end lost 6 bases, the J end lost 3 bases, and 15 bases lay between the germline ends. The CDR3 bases are TGTGCCAGCAGCGAACGTGGCTTTAGCTACGAGCAGTACTTC. Its translation: CASSERGFSYEQYF.

The rearrangement links TRBV6-1 to TRBJ2-3, with 8 bases fitting TRBD2. Germline CDR1 is MNHNS and CDR2 is SASEGT. The CDR3 is made up of 15 amino acids. J gave up 5 bases and V 5 bases, and 9 bases lay outside the gene matches. The DNA of the CDR3 is TGTGCCAGCAGTCGCATTAGCGGGGTTAGAGATACGCAGTATTTT. Its protein is CASSRISGVRDTQYF.

A remark on this clonotype: Just one base apart from a much larger clone, this may be a read error. The chain combines TRBV12-3 or TRBV12-4 with TRBJ2-1; 10 nucleotides align to TRBD2. Trimming took 6 bases from V and 5 from J; bases not matched to a gene: 4. The CDR3 runs to 14 residues. CDR3 nucleotide sequence: TGTGCCAGCAGATCGAGCGGGGGGGACAATGAGCAGTTCTTC. Protein: CASRSSGGDNEQFF.

This clonotype was counted at least ten times. The chain links TRBV10-3 to TRBJ1-1; a weak D match, TRBD1 (5 bases). The CDR3 spans 15 residues. CDR1 is ENHRY, CDR2 SYGVKD, per germline. The V and J ends lost 6 bases and 1 base respectively, with 15 bases between them. This chain's CDR3 is CAISGGLGSNTEAFF. CDR3 nucleotides: TGTGCCATCAGCGGGGGATTGGGATCGAACACTGAAGCTTTCTTT.

This clonotype was observed a few times. The chain carries TRBV10-3 and TRBJ2-5; possible D gene TRBD2, 6 bases. This CDR3 spans 16 amino acids. The germline V and J ends were trimmed by 3 bases and 4 bases, with 18 bases remaining between them. Per germline, CDR1 ENHRY and CDR2 SYGVKD. CDR3 protein: CAISDRTGAAVETQYF. The DNA for the CDR3 is TGTGCCATCAGTGACCGGACGGGAGCGGCTGTAGAGACCCAGTACTTC.

There are many counts of this clonotype. This chain joins TRBV24-1 and TRBJ2-1; either TRBD1 or TRBD2 may supply D (6 bases each). Germline loops: CDR1 KGHDR, CDR2 SFDVKD. The CDR3 contains 16 residues. V was clipped by 2 bases and J by 6 bases, with 16 bases between them. Here the CDR3 reads CATSDSGGGLGNEQFF. The DNA of the CDR3 is TGTGCCACCAGTGATTCAGGAGGGGGGCTTGGCAATGAGCAGTTCTTC.

J is TRBJ2-1 and V is TRBV27; TRBD1 aligns across 12 bases. Germline V gives CDR1 MNHEY, CDR2 SMNVEV (reference sequence). The CDR3 has 15 residues. The V segment lost 5 bases and the J segment 7 bases; nucleotides outside the gene matches: 6. CDR3 DNA sequence: TGTGCCAGCAGTCAGGGACAGGGGGCTTTTAATGAGCAGTTCTTC. Its protein product is CASSQGQGAFNEQFF.

This clonotype was picked up many times. The J gene is TRBJ1-4, the V gene TRBV28, with D possibly TRBD1 on 6 matching bases. Germline loops: CDR1 MDHEN, CDR2 SYDVKM. V lost 6 bases, J lost 5 bases, and 19 bases lay in between. This CDR3 is built from 16 residues. CDR3 protein: CASSQPGQSENEKLFF. The CDR3 DNA reads TGTGCCAGCAGCCAACCAGGACAGTCTGAAAATGAAAAACTGTTTTTT.

Only a few counts were recorded for this clonotype. The rearrangement links TRBV28 to TRBJ2-3, with 13 bases matching TRBD2. The CDR3 is 18 residues long. V shed 4 bases, J shed 2 bases, and the junction held 9 bases outside the gene matches. Germline V lookup: CDR1 MDHEN, CDR2 SYDVKM. CDR3 residues: CASSSWTSGSRPTDTQYF. In DNA form, the CDR3 reads TGTGCCAGCAGTTCTTGGACTAGCGGGAGTAGACCCACAGATACGCAGTATTTT.

The J gene is TRBJ2-7, the V gene TRBV19; D unresolved. The CDR3 is made up of 16 amino acids. The germline V gene has CDR1 LNHDA and CDR2 SQIVND (reference sequence). V was trimmed by 5 bases and J by 3 bases, leaving 20 bases between them. The DNA of the CDR3 is TGTGCCAGTAGTGCTTTCAAGAAGAAAGGAATCTACGAGCAGTACTTC. This sequence encodes CASSAFKKKGIYEQYF. Complete variable domain (other parts from reference TRBV19 and TRBJ2-7): DGGITQSPKYLFRKEGQNVTLSCEQNLNHDAMYWYRQDPGQGLRLIYYSQIVNDFQKGDIAEGYSVSREKKESFPLTVTSAQKNPTAFYLCASSAFKKKGIYEQYFGPGTRLTVT.

This clonotype was observed a handful of times. The rearrangement links TRBV6-2 or TRBV6-3 to TRBJ1-5, with no clear D. The germline V gene has CDR1 MNHEY and CDR2 SVGEGT. The CDR3 sequence is 14 residues long. Between the trimmed V and J ends, which lost 5 bases and 6 bases, there was a span of 14 bases. DNA for the CDR3: TGTGCCAGCAGTGTACTCAACCGAGGTCAGCCCCAGCATTTT. It yields the protein CASSVLNRGQPQHF.

This clonotype has only a few counts. The chain links TRBV5-1 to TRBJ2-6; 9 nucleotides line up with TRBD2. CDR1 is SGHRS, CDR2 YFSETQ, per germline. CDR3 length: 17 residues. The V and J ends lost 5 bases and 1 base, in that order; junction bases with no gene match: 7. In DNA form, the CDR3 reads TGCGCCAGCAGTACGACTAGCGGCCCGTCTGGGGCCAACGTCCTGACTTTC. Translating gives CASSTTSGPSGANVLTF.

V and J are TRBV12-1 and TRBJ2-7; the table calls TRBD1, which could not be checked here. TRBV12-1 corresponds to a pseudogene. The CDR3 totals 17 residues. The CDR3 region is CASSFAPRGQGAHEQYF. The CDR3 DNA reads TGTGCCAGCAGCTTTGCGCCACGAGGACAGGGGGCCCACGAGCAGTACTTC.

The table lists this clonotype with a few counts. The gene calls are TRBV10-3 and TRBJ1-3; D perhaps matches TRBD1 (6 bases). The V end lost 4 bases, the J end lost 2 bases, and 15 bases lay between the germline ends. There are 16 residues in the CDR3. Germline V CDR1 and CDR2: ENHRY, SYGVKD. CDR3 residues: CAISAGELVAGNTIYF. As DNA, the CDR3 is TGTGCCATCAGTGCAGGGGAATTGGTGGCTGGAAACACCATATATTTT.

This clonotype was detected ten times or more. The chain couples TRBV20-1 to TRBJ2-5; the match to TRBD2 covers 13 bases. Trimming removed 2 bases from V and 4 bases from J; junction bases left unmatched: 13. The germline V gene encodes CDR1 DFQATT and CDR2 SNEGSKA (reference sequence). There are 18 residues in the CDR3. The CDR3 DNA reads TGCAGTGCTAGAATCCTCTCTAGGACTAGCGGGGGCGGAGAGACCCAGTACTTC. Its translation is CSARILSRTSGGGETQYF.

This clonotype came up many times. The genes are TRBV7-9 and TRBJ1-1; 7 positions match TRBD1. CDR1 and CDR2 (germline): SEHNR, FQNEAQ (reference sequence). This CDR3 comprises 13 residues. Trimming at V came to 1 base and at J to 9 bases, leaving 5 bases not matched to a gene. The CDR3 region has the DNA TGTGCCAGCAGCTTAGATCTGGGACAGCAAGCTTTCTTT. This sequence encodes CASSLDLGQQAFF.

This clonotype occurred many times. This chain connects TRBV24-1 to TRBJ2-1; 8 nucleotides line up with TRBD1. V lost 3 bases, J lost 2 bases, and 2 bases stayed unmatched. From germline, CDR1 is KGHDR and CDR2 SFDVKD. This CDR3 has 15 residues. DNA of the CDR3: TGTGCCACCAGTGATGGACAGGGCGCCTACAATGAGCAGTTCTTC. This gives the protein CATSDGQGAYNEQFF.

V gene TRBV7-2 combines with J gene TRBJ2-2; 7 bases match TRBD1. There are 14 residues in the CDR3. J lost 5 bases, V lost 2 bases, and 2 bases had no gene match. Germline assignment: CDR1 SGHTA and CDR2 FQGNSA. The CDR3 protein is CASSLWGQTGELFF. For the CDR3, the DNA is TGTGCCAGCAGCTTATGGGGACAGACCGGGGAGCTGTTTTTT.

This clonotype has at least ten counts. The chain combines TRBV6-5 with TRBJ1-2; D remains ambiguous. Trimming pared 2 bases from V and 0 bases from J, leaving 16 bases between. CDR1 and CDR2 (germline): MNHEY, SVGAGI. The CDR3 spans 17 residues. CDR3 loop: CASSYPIQMGSNYGYTF. Here the CDR3 DNA reads TGTGCCAGCAGTTACCCGATCCAGATGGGGTCTAACTATGGCTACACCTTC.

This chain uses TRBV20-1 with TRBJ2-5; 9 bases are shared with TRBD1. Losses at the gene ends were 6 bases for V and 2 bases for J; bases not matched to a gene: 10. The CDR3 has 15 amino acids. Germline V gene lookup returns CDR1 DFQATT and CDR2 SNEGSKA (reference sequence). CDR3 in amino acids: CSATGGQGKQETQYF. The CDR3 coding sequence is TGCAGTGCCACAGGCGGACAGGGGAAACAAGAGACCCAGTACTTC.

This clonotype was counted between two and nine times. The chain employs TRBV11-3 and TRBJ2-3; D possibly uses TRBD1 or TRBD2 (6 bases each). V shed 5 bases and J shed 2 bases, with 11 bases lying between them. Germline CDR1 SGHNT, CDR2 YENEEA. CDR3 length equals 14 residues. The CDR3 sequence: CASSRGGPTDTQYF. DNA for the CDR3: TGTGCCAGCAGCCGAGGGGGGCCCACAGATACGCAGTATTTT.